The subject of this entry is one T cell receptor beta chain. As yet, its antigen is unknown. This record belongs to a study of cytomegalovirus exposure and HLA in healthy donors. Study at large: Among the approximately 380 donors who were genotyped, around 77% fell in the genetic ancestry cluster that is associated with self-reported Caucasian donors. Overall study findings and caveats: Among TCR beta chains, those listed as cytomegalovirus-associated numbered about 150. In the analysis, some V segments, TRBV6-2 and TRBV6-3 included, were excluded as indistinguishable. Later analysis reportedly placed an Asian-associated ancestry cluster below the roughly 680-donor mean in N-insertions.

PCR was performed using 60 Vbeta and 13 Jbeta primers. The protocol was immunoSEQ multiplex PCR, while the TCRdb copy is restricted to in-frame clones and leaves out a portion. Here the sample spans 30,000 to 45,000 clones, approximately 90% being singletons. With 7 bases clipped from V and 4 bases from J, the junction kept 4 bases outside the gene matches. Germline V gene data show CDR1 as LNHDA and CDR2 as SQIVND (reference sequence). This CDR3 contains 15 residues. The V call is TRBV19, the J call TRBJ2-1; 13 nucleotides agree with TRBD2. Sequenced: PBMCs. This TCR derives from a woman aged 40 to 50 in good health and CMV-seropositive. In DNA, the CDR3 is TGTGCCAGTATGACTAGCGGGGGGCAATACAATGAGCAGTTCTTC. It specifies CASMTSGGQYNEQFF.